The 21 T cell receptor beta chains listed next were all sequenced from one sample in a study of T cell responses to AZD1222 COVID-19 vaccine. Produced via immunoSEQ multiplex PCR; TCRdb's table is partial and in-frame only. This table holds some 100,000 clones, approximately 87% found once. The sample was peripheral blood, taken on day 0 of AZD1222 vaccination. The receptors shown here come from an adult in good health.

V usage is TRBV5-1 and J usage is TRBJ2-7, with D unresolved. Trimming removed 2 bases at V and 0 bases at J, with 9 bases between. There are 14 residues in the CDR3. Per the germline V gene, CDR1 is SGHRS and CDR2 is YFSETQ. The CDR3 DNA reads as TGCGCCAGCAGCTTAGACGTCTTCTCCTACGAGCAGTACTTC. It is translated as CASSLDVFSYEQYF.

The chain carries TRBV11-2 and TRBJ1-1; D is possibly TRBD1 (6 bases). CDR3 length: 15 residues. Germline values: CDR1 SGHAT, CDR2 FQNNGV. V was pared by 5 bases and J by 4 bases, with 17 bases between. CDR3 coding DNA: TGTGCCAGCAGCCCTCCTTGGTCCAGGGGCACTGAAGCTTTCTTT. Its translation is CASSPPWSRGTEAFF.

In its sample, this clone was seen once. The J gene is TRBJ1-5, the V gene TRBV18; the D gene is possibly TRBD1 (6 bases). Trimming took off 5 bases at V and 6 bases at J, with 20 bases between the two ends. The CDR3 has 16 amino acids. CDR1 is KGHSH and CDR2 is LQKENI in the germline V gene. Written as DNA, the CDR3 is TGTGCCAGCTCAGCGGGCTTACAGGGTTCTGGTCAGCCCCAGCATTTT. It codes for CASSAGLQGSGQPQHF.

V and J are TRBV6-6 and TRBJ1-2; D gene ambiguous. The germline V and J ends were trimmed by 6 bases and 7 bases, with 15 bases remaining between them. The CDR3 covers 13 residues. The germline V gene encodes CDR1 MNHNY and CDR2 SVGAGI (reference sequence). Here the CDR3 reads CASSQAGVGGYTF. Written as DNA, the CDR3 is TGTGCCAGCAGCCAAGCCGGGGTAGGTGGCTACACCTTC.

This rearrangement joins TRBV5-8 to TRBJ1-2, with a weak D call TRBD1 (6 bases). Deletions cut 5 bases from V and 3 bases from J, with 11 bases between. This CDR3 contains 13 residues. The germline CDR1 and CDR2 sequences are SGHTS and YDEGEE. The CDR3 DNA is TGTGCCAGCAGTCGCAGGGGTGACTATGGCTACACCTTC. This sequence encodes CASSRRGDYGYTF.

The chain couples TRBV5-5 to TRBJ2-1; D unresolved. CDR1 is SGHKS, CDR2 YYEKEE, per germline (reference sequence). The CDR3 is made up of 13 amino acids. The V and J ends lost 2 bases and 4 bases respectively, with 7 bases between them. This chain's CDR3 is CASSLDIYNEQFF. Written as DNA, the CDR3 is TGTGCCAGCAGCTTAGATATTTACAATGAGCAGTTCTTC.

This clone was seen once. V and J are TRBV7-8 and TRBJ2-3; 7 bases agree with TRBD2. The CDR3 contains 15 residues. Germline V CDR1 and CDR2: SGHVS, FQNEAQ. The V segment lost 5 bases and the J segment 3 bases; nucleotides outside the gene matches: 8. The CDR3 loop reads CASSPPGRGTDTQYF. The CDR3 nucleotides are TGTGCCAGCAGCCCCCCCGGGCGGGGGACAGATACGCAGTATTTT.

This chain uses TRBV7-2 with TRBJ2-1, with D tentatively TRBD1 (6 bases). In germline, CDR1 is SGHTA, CDR2 FQGNSA. The V and J ends lost 2 bases and 10 bases respectively, with 15 bases between them. The CDR3 is made up of 14 amino acids. In nucleotides, the CDR3 is TGTGCCAGCAGCTTATCCCGCCCCCAGGGGGAGCAGTTCTTC. Translating gives CASSLSRPQGEQFF.

The sample holds a few counts of this clone. The rearrangement uses TRBV5-1 and TRBJ1-4; the match to TRBD1 covers 8 bases. Germline lookup yields CDR1 SGHRS and CDR2 YFSETQ. This CDR3 is built from 14 residues. J lost 5 bases, V lost 0 bases, and 0 bases had no gene match. Here the CDR3 reads CASSLGTGNEKLFF. Written as DNA, the CDR3 is TGCGCCAGCAGCTTGGGGACAGGGAATGAAAAACTGTTTTTT.

The chain joins TRBV7-9 to TRBJ2-3, with 7 positions matching TRBD1. Germline lookup yields CDR1 SEHNR and CDR2 FQNEAQ (reference sequence). The CDR3 has 15 residues. With 5 bases clipped from V and 5 bases from J, the junction kept 10 bases outside the gene matches. This chain's CDR3 is CASSQGVGWVDTQYF. The DNA of the CDR3 is TGTGCCAGCAGCCAGGGGGTCGGGTGGGTAGATACGCAGTATTTT.

The chain joins TRBV5-4 to TRBJ2-7; D unresolved. CDR3 length: 12 residues. V was shortened by 0 bases and J by 2 bases, with 3 bases between the two germline ends. Germline loops: CDR1 SGHNT, CDR2 YYREEE (reference sequence). CDR3 sequence: CASSLETYEQYF. In DNA, the CDR3 is TGTGCCAGCAGCTTGGAAACCTACGAGCAGTACTTC.

The rearrangement uses TRBV7-2 and TRBJ2-2; D is uncertain. Germline V CDR1 and CDR2: SGHTA, FQGNSA. CDR3 length equals 11 residues. V dropped 0 bases and J dropped 8 bases, with 1 base sitting between them. The CDR3 sequence: CASSLAGELFF. The CDR3 bases are TGTGCCAGCAGCTTAGCGGGGGAGCTGTTTTTT.

The chain recombines TRBV5-1 with TRBJ1-1; no firm D call. The CDR3 totals 15 residues. Trimming removed 2 bases at V and 4 bases at J, with 15 bases between. Germline V gene data show CDR1 as SGHRS and CDR2 as YFSETQ. CDR3 residues: CASSFGSAESTEAFF. CDR3 DNA sequence: TGCGCCAGCAGCTTTGGGAGTGCGGAGAGCACTGAAGCTTTCTTT.

This rearrangement joins TRBV14 to TRBJ1-5; D remains ambiguous. Trimming pared 2 bases from V and 3 bases from J, leaving 8 bases between. The CDR3 is made up of 14 amino acids. Per germline, CDR1 SGHDN and CDR2 FVKESK. The CDR3, as DNA: TGTGCCAGCAGCCAATCAGGCCTCAATCAGCCCCAGCATTTT. This codes for CASSQSGLNQPQHF. Supplemented by reference TRBV14 and TRBJ1-5, the full variable domain reads EAGVTQFPSHSVIEKGQTVTLRCDPISGHDNLYWYRRVMGKEIKFLLHFVKESKQDESGMPNNRFLAERTGGTYSTLKVQPAELEDSGVYFCASSQSGLNQPQHFGDGTRLSIL.

V usage is TRBV9 and J usage is TRBJ2-2; D is possibly TRBD1 (5 bases). Trimming took 4 bases from V and 1 from J, leaving 8 bases between them. CDR1 is SGDLS, CDR2 YYNGEE, per germline. This CDR3 comprises 14 residues. CDR3 sequence: CASSLTGNTGELFF. CDR3 nucleotide sequence: TGTGCCAGCAGCCTAACAGGGAACACCGGGGAGCTGTTTTTT.

The count of this clone is one. The chain combines TRBV7-9 with TRBJ2-7, with 9 bases aligning to TRBD1. The V gene's germline CDR1 is SEHNR and CDR2 FQNEAQ (reference sequence). Trimming at V came to 5 bases and at J to 4 bases, leaving 6 bases not matched to a gene. The CDR3 covers 14 residues. The DNA of the CDR3 is TGTGCCAGCAGCCCCGGGACAGGGTTGTACGAGCAGTACTTC. Translating it yields CASSPGTGLYEQYF.

The CDR3 sequence: CASSLRQGSDTQYF. The CDR3 nucleotides read TGTGCCAGCAGCTTACGGCAGGGGTCAGATACGCAGTATTTT. The chain links TRBV7-9 to TRBJ2-3; D is perhaps TRBD1 (6 bases). The germline V gene has CDR1 SEHNR and CDR2 FQNEAQ (reference sequence). The ends were cut back, 2 bases at V and 4 bases at J, with 10 bases in the middle. The CDR3 sequence is 14 residues long.

This chain joins TRBV10-3 and TRBJ2-3, with D tentatively TRBD1 or TRBD2 (6 bases each). In germline, CDR1 is ENHRY, CDR2 SYGVKD. This CDR3 contains 15 residues. Trimming pared 7 bases from V and 0 bases from J, leaving 14 bases between. The CDR3 DNA is TGTGCCATCAATAGGGGGGCCCTTAGCACAGATACGCAGTATTTT. This codes for CAINRGALSTDTQYF.

The genes are TRBV7-7 and TRBJ2-3; the D is unclear. Germline V gives CDR1 SSHAT, CDR2 FNYEAQ (reference sequence). V was cut by 0 bases and J by 4 bases, with 5 bases left in between. This CDR3 region has 13 residues. In DNA form, the CDR3 reads TGTGCCAGCAGCTTAGCCGAGGCAGATACGCAGTATTTT. Translating it yields CASSLAEADTQYF.

The CDR3 DNA sequence: TGTGCCAGCAGTGAATTGGGGTCAGGGGGCAGGAGCGGGGAGCTGTTTTTT. Its protein is CASSELGSGGRSGELFF. The chain has TRBV25-1 and TRBJ2-2, with 8 bases identical to TRBD1. The V segment lost 1 base and the J segment 7 bases; nucleotides outside the gene matches: 11. Germline loops: CDR1 MGHDK, CDR2 SYGVNS. There are 17 residues in the CDR3. Drawing the rest from reference TRBV25-1 and TRBJ2-2, the complete variable domain is EADIYQTPRYLVIGTGKKITLECSQTMGHDKMYWYQQDPGMELHLIHYSYGVNSTEKGDLSSESTVSRIRTEHFPLTLESARPSHTSQYLCASSELGSGGRSGELFFGEGSRLTVL.

V usage is TRBV11-3 and J usage is TRBJ2-7; D uncertain. There are 11 residues in the CDR3. CDR1 and CDR2 (germline): SGHNT, YENEEA. V lost 4 bases, J lost 4 bases, and 5 bases lay in between. In DNA form, the CDR3 reads TGTGCCAGCAGCTCTACGTACGAGCAGTACTTC. It encodes CASSSTYEQYF.